This T cell receptor beta chain was retrieved from a study of Ad26.COV2.S vaccination and SARS-CoV-2 variants. Study-level results: Assessments of TCR breadth and depth may have underestimated the total T cell responses. Spike-specific TCR breadth ran higher among vaccine recipients than placebo recipients. Substantial post-vaccination breadth of spike-specific CD8+ and CD4+ T cell responses was reported.

Repertoires were generated with immunoSEQ multiplex PCR, while TCRdb's copy carries only in-frame clones and drops some. This table has under 95,000 clones, 82% appearing once. On this clone itself: Antigen: not known.

Per germline, CDR1 LNHNV and CDR2 YYDKDF (reference sequence). The CDR3 is 15 amino acids. J gave up 6 bases and V 0 bases, and 7 bases lay outside the gene matches. V usage is TRBV15 and J usage is TRBJ2-7, with 8 bases matching TRBD2. The receptor was derived from a human donor who had recovered from COVID-19. The sequencing used peripheral blood, collected after recovery from COVID-19. The CDR3 is CATSRDYSGNSEQYF. The CDR3 nucleotides read TGTGCCACCAGCAGAGATTATAGCGGGAATAGCGAGCAGTACTTC.